The 20 T cell receptor beta chains reported below all come from one sample, sequenced in a study of cytomegalovirus exposure and HLA in healthy donors. Only in-frame clones appear in the TCRdb table, and some are missing; sequencing was by immunoSEQ multiplex PCR. Of fewer than 140,000 clones detected, about 87% appear once; the ten largest clones hold roughly 2%. The sample consisted of PBMCs. These receptors all stem from a woman in her late teens or twenties in good health and CMV-seropositive.

CDR3 nucleotide sequence: TGTGCCAGTAGTATGAGTGGGGGCAGTGAGCAGTTCTTC. Its protein product is CASSMSGGSEQFF. J is TRBJ2-1 and V is TRBV19; possible D gene TRBD1, 6 bases. Germline V CDR1 and CDR2: LNHDA, SQIVND (reference sequence). V was clipped by 3 bases and J by 9 bases, with 12 bases between them. CDR3 size: 13 residues.

This chain joins TRBV27 and TRBJ1-2; 9 positions agree with TRBD1. Germline values: CDR1 MNHEY, CDR2 SMNVEV (reference sequence). The junction had 14 bases not matched to a gene; V was cut back by 6 bases and J by 6 bases. The CDR3 has 16 residues. The CDR3 DNA follows: TGTGCCAGCAGCGGAGTAATGGGGACAGGGAAGGATGGCTACACCTTC. It encodes CASSGVMGTGKDGYTF.

The rearrangement links TRBV2 to TRBJ1-2; D unclear. This CDR3 has 14 amino acids. Germline CDR1 is SNHLY and CDR2 is FYNNEI. Trimming removed 5 bases at V and 4 bases at J, with 14 bases between. The CDR3 sequence: CASSKDSLVYGYTF. CDR3 sequence (DNA): TGTGCCAGCAGTAAGGACTCCCTGGTCTATGGCTACACCTTC.

The gene calls are TRBV19 and TRBJ1-5, with a weak D call TRBD1 (6 bases). Germline V gene sequence: CDR1 LNHDA, CDR2 SQIVND (reference sequence). This CDR3 is 14 amino acids long. Trimming pared 7 bases from V and 1 base from J, leaving 11 bases between. The CDR3 nucleotides read TGTGCCAGTACCACGACAGGAAGCAATCAGCCCCAGCATTTT. This codes for CASTTTGSNQPQHF.

V usage is TRBV2 and J usage is TRBJ1-6, with TRBD1 matching over 7 bases. J lost 7 bases, V lost 3 bases, and 6 bases had no gene match. There are 15 residues in the CDR3. Looked up from germline, CDR1 is SNHLY and CDR2 is FYNNEI. CDR3 loop: CASSETGQSNSPLHF. The CDR3 nucleotides are TGTGCCAGCAGTGAGACGGGACAGTCCAATTCACCCCTCCACTTT.

The rearrangement links TRBV5-4 to TRBJ2-5; 10 nucleotides line up with TRBD2. This CDR3 has 14 amino acids. Germline trimming cut 2 bases from V and 5 bases from J; bases unmatched to any gene: 3. Germline-derived CDR1 and CDR2 are SGHNT and YYREEE (reference sequence). The CDR3 coding sequence is TGTGCCAGCAGCTTAGCGGGGGGGCGTGAGACCCAGTACTTC. This gives the protein CASSLAGGRETQYF.

The CDR3 loop reads CASSLDTGRSNEKLFF. The CDR3 DNA is TGTGCCAGCAGCTTAGATACTGGCAGGTCTAATGAAAAACTGTTTTTT. V gene TRBV7-9 combines with J gene TRBJ1-4; no clear D. V lost 1 base and J lost 3, with 12 bases in between. The germline gives CDR1 SEHNR, CDR2 FQNEAQ (reference sequence). CDR3 length: 16 amino acids.

This clone was seen only once. J is TRBJ2-7 and V is TRBV10-1; TRBD1 agrees at 8 bases. The V segment lost 1 base and the J segment 5 bases; nucleotides outside the gene matches: 7. This CDR3 has 15 amino acids. Germline V gene lookup returns CDR1 WNHNN and CDR2 SYGVQD (reference sequence). Written as DNA, the CDR3 is TGCGCCAGCAGTGAGTTGGGGACAGGTCCCCACGAGCAGTACTTC. This sequence encodes CASSELGTGPHEQYF.

This chain links TRBV18 with TRBJ1-1, with a possible D match to TRBD1 (6 bases). V was clipped by 4 bases and J by 5 bases, with 14 bases between them. Germline CDR1 KGHSH, CDR2 LQKENI. This CDR3 spans 14 amino acids. The CDR3 coding sequence is TGTGCCAGCTCACAAGAAATTAGGGGGACTGAAGCTTTCTTT. As protein: CASSQEIRGTEAFF.

The chain joins TRBV2 to TRBJ2-5; D might be TRBD2 (6 bases). Per germline, CDR1 SNHLY and CDR2 FYNNEI. V gave up 8 bases and J gave up 2 bases, with 12 bases separating them. This CDR3 comprises 13 residues. CDR3 protein: CASGSGLQETQYF. The CDR3 bases are TGTGCCAGCGGTAGCGGACTGCAAGAGACCCAGTACTTC.

This chain uses TRBV6-6 with TRBJ2-2; D is possibly TRBD1 (6 bases). V was shortened by 7 bases and J by 5 bases, with 17 bases between the two germline ends. CDR1 MNHNY and CDR2 SVGAGI come from the germline V gene (reference sequence). CDR3 length: 15 residues. CDR3 in amino acids: CASTPRGHRTGELFF. The DNA for the CDR3 is TGTGCCAGCACCCCTCGGGGACACCGAACCGGGGAGCTGTTTTTT.

The V call is TRBV5-6, the J call TRBJ2-3; D might be TRBD1 (6 bases). The V gene lost 1 base and the J gene lost 0 bases, with 21 bases spanning the gap. CDR1 is SGHDT, CDR2 YYEEEE, per germline. CDR3 length: 19 amino acids. The CDR3 loop is CASSLLVAEGGTSTDTQYF. The CDR3 DNA reads as TGTGCCAGCAGCTTGTTGGTGGCGGAAGGGGGAACTAGCACAGATACGCAGTATTTT.

The V and J genes are TRBV7-2 and TRBJ2-1, with 9 bases identical to TRBD1. Germline CDR1 SGHTA, CDR2 FQGNSA. The V segment lost 6 bases and the J segment 6 bases; nucleotides outside the gene matches: 3. The CDR3 extends over 13 amino acids. CDR3 region: CASRGQGRNEQFF. The CDR3 DNA reads as TGTGCCAGCAGAGGACAGGGGCGCAATGAGCAGTTCTTC.

CDR3 in DNA: TGTGCCAGCAGTGAACGTGGGACAGGGAGCAATCAGCCCCAGCATTTT. Protein product: CASSERGTGSNQPQHF. This chain links TRBV6-1 with TRBJ1-5, with 9 bases lining up with TRBD1. Germline assignment: CDR1 MNHNS and CDR2 SASEGT. Trimming at V came to 2 bases and at J to 1 base, leaving 3 bases not matched to a gene. The CDR3 is made up of 16 amino acids.

The chain carries TRBV25-1 and TRBJ2-3, with 9 bases lining up with TRBD1. The V gene end was trimmed by 3 bases and the J gene end by 4 bases; junction bases not matched to a gene: 11. The CDR3 has 17 residues. Looked up from germline, CDR1 is MGHDK and CDR2 is SYGVNS. The CDR3 region has the DNA TGTGCCAGCAGTGATCCACCTGGGACAGGGTTTTCAGATACGCAGTATTTT. It codes for CASSDPPGTGFSDTQYF.

This clone was seen only a few times. The rearrangement uses TRBV2 and TRBJ1-6; the D is unclear. Looked up from germline, CDR1 is SNHLY and CDR2 is FYNNEI. The CDR3 is 15 residues long. V lost 7 bases and J 4 bases, leaving 14 bases between the germline ends. The CDR3 DNA reads TGTGCCAGCACCCGCGGGCAGCTGTATAATTCACCCCTCCACTTT. This codes for CASTRGQLYNSPLHF.

CDR3 in DNA: TGTGCCAGCAGTCTCTTTAGAGATAGCAATGAGCAGTTCTTC. It codes for CASSLFRDSNEQFF. J is TRBJ2-1 and V is TRBV14, with D hard to call. Germline lookup yields CDR1 SGHDN and CDR2 FVKESK. The V end was cut by 6 bases, the J end by 6 bases, with 15 bases between. This CDR3 has 14 residues. Full variable domain (remainder filled in from reference TRBV14 and TRBJ2-1): EAGVTQFPSHSVIEKGQTVTLRCDPISGHDNLYWYRRVMGKEIKFLLHFVKESKQDESGMPNNRFLAERTGGTYSTLKVQPAELEDSGVYFCASSLFRDSNEQFFGPGTRLTVL.

The rearrangement joins TRBV19 to TRBJ2-3, with D possibly being TRBD1 (5 bases). The CDR3 has 15 residues. Germline loops: CDR1 LNHDA, CDR2 SQIVND (reference sequence). V was clipped by 3 bases and J by 3 bases, with 13 bases between them. CDR3 DNA sequence: TGTGCCAGTAGTATTGAGAGTTCAGGGACAGATACGCAGTATTTT. It yields the protein CASSIESSGTDTQYF.

The chain uses TRBV7-2 and TRBJ1-4; D is unresolved. V lost 6 bases and J lost 3, with 8 bases in between. Germline assignment: CDR1 SGHTA and CDR2 FQGNSA. There are 13 residues in the CDR3. For the CDR3, the DNA is TGTGCCAGCAGACTCCTCCCTAATGAAAAACTGTTTTTT. As protein: CASRLLPNEKLFF.

The genes are TRBV28 and TRBJ1-3, with unresolved D. This CDR3 has 14 residues. Germline CDR1 MDHEN, CDR2 SYDVKM. Trimming took 5 bases from V and 4 from J, leaving 12 bases between them. The CDR3 DNA sequence: TGTGCCAGCAGTATACCGCTTAGAGGAAACACCATATATTTT. It is translated as CASSIPLRGNTIYF.